Ten or more counts support the clone carrying this TCR beta chain. The antigen remains unidentified. The junction differs from germline at one of its ends, possibly a read error. The sample comes from a study of CD8 T cells in ankylosing spondylitis. The TCR beta libraries were generated through quantitative 5'-RACE incorporating molecular barcodes. TCRdb redid the calling of the 5' RACE reads with MiXCR, one entry per CDR3 protein. The sample consists of fewer than 550,000 distinct CDR3 sequences, 5.3% of them appearing once. This CDR3 is 14 amino acids long. The V gene's germline CDR1 is SGHDT and CDR2 YYEEEE. General study results and limits: Enrichment of disease-linked clones was reportedly significant in matched ankylosing spondylitis synovial fluid. A motif of seven or eight highly homologous TCR beta variants was seen as apparently characteristic of ankylosing spondylitis blood. In reactive arthritis synovial fluid and blood, some motif variants had been reported before.

The TCR sequence derives from a male donor with ankylosing spondylitis. The sequenced sample was blood, either unsorted or a sorted T cell fraction (not recorded which). This chain connects TRBV5-6 to TRBJ2-7; D remains unclear. The CDR3 loop is CASSLETTSYEQYF. Here the CDR3 DNA reads TGTGCCAGCAGTTTGGAAACTACATCCTACGAGCAGTACTTC. Variable domain in full (rest from reference TRBV5-6 and TRBJ2-7): DAGVTQSPTHLIKTRGQQVTLRCSPKSGHDTVSWYQQALGQGPQFIFQYYEEEERQRGNFPDRFSGHQFPNYSSELNVNALLLGDSALYLCASSLETTSYEQYFGPGTRLTVT.